This T cell receptor (beta chain) is drawn from a study of OX40 agonist ivuxolimab in advanced cancers. Here immunoSEQ multiplex PCR was the method, and the copy in TCRdb shows in-frame clones only, minus some. The sample yields tens of thousands of clones, roughly 85% seen once. The clonotype originates from an adult with an advanced solid tumor such as melanoma, head and neck, liver or kidney cancer. The starting material was CD4+ or CD8+ T cells sorted from blood, obtained in a trial of the OX40 agonist ivuxolimab.

The CDR3 region has the DNA TGTGCCTGGACCCCCCCTTCCCGGACTGGGAACATTCAGTACTTC. It specifies CAWTPPSRTGNIQYF. This chain links TRBV30 with TRBJ2-4; tentative D call: TRBD2 (5 bases). The CDR3 contains 15 residues. CDR1 and CDR2 from the germline V gene are GTSNPN and SVGIG (reference sequence). Trimming cost V 4 bases and J 7 bases, with 20 bases left between them.